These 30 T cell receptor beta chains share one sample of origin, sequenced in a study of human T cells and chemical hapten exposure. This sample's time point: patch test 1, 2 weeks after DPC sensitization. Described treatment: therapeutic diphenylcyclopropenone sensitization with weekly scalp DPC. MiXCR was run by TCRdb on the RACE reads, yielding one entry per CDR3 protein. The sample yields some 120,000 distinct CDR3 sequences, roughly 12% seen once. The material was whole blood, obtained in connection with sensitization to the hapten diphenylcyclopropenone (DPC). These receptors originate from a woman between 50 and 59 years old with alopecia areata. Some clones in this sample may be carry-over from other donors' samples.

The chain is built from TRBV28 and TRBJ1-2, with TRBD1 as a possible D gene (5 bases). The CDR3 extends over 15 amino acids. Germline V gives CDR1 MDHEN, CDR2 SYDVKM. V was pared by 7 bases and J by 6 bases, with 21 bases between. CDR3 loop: CASTTPQQGTDGYTF. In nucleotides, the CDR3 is TGTGCCAGCACCACCCCCCAGCAGGGAACCGATGGCTACACCTTC.

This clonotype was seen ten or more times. The chain's CDR3 is CASSPPGAGNTIYF. DNA of the CDR3: TGTGCCAGCTCACCGCCAGGGGCTGGAAACACCATATATTTT. The chain carries TRBV18 and TRBJ1-3, with D possibly matching TRBD1 (6 bases). The V gene's germline CDR1 is KGHSH and CDR2 LQKENI. Trimming left V 3 bases short and J 2 bases short, with 8 bases between. The CDR3 length is 14 residues.

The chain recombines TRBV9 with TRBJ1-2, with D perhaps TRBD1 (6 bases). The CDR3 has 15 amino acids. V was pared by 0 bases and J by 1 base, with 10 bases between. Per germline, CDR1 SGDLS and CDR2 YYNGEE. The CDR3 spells CASSVEQGGNYGYTF. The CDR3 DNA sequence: TGTGCCAGCAGCGTAGAACAGGGAGGTAACTATGGCTACACCTTC.

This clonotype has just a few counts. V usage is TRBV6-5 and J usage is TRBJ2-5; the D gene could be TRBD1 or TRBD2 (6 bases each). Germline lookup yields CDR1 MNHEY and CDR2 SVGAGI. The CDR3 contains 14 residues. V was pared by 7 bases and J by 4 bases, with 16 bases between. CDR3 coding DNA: TGTGCCAGCACCTCAAGGGGGGCCGGAGAGACCCAGTACTTC. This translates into CASTSRGAGETQYF.

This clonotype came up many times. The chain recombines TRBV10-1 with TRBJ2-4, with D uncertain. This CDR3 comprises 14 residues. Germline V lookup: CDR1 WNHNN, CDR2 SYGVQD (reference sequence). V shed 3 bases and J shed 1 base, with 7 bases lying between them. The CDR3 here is CASSEDLAKNIQYF. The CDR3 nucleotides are TGCGCCAGCAGTGAAGATTTGGCCAAAAACATTCAGTACTTC.

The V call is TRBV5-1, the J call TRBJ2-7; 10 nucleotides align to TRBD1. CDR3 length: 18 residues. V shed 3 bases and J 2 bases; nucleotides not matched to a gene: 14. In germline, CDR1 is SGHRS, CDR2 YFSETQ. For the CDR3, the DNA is TGCGCCAGCAGCTCCCCCCCCCGGGACAGGGGATTCGCCTACGAGCAGTACTTC. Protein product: CASSSPPRDRGFAYEQYF.

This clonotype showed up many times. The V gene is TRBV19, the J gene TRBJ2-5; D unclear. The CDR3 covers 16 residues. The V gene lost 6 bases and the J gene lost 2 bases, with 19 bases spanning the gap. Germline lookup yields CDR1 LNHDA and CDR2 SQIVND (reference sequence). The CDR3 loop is CASRLRGGAQQETQYF. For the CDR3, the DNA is TGTGCCAGTAGATTACGCGGCGGAGCACAACAAGAGACCCAGTACTTC. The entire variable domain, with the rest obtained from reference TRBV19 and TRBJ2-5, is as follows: DGGITQSPKYLFRKEGQNVTLSCEQNLNHDAMYWYRQDPGQGLRLIYYSQIVNDFQKGDIAEGYSVSREKKESFPLTVTSAQKNPTAFYLCASRLRGGAQQETQYFGPGTRLLVL.

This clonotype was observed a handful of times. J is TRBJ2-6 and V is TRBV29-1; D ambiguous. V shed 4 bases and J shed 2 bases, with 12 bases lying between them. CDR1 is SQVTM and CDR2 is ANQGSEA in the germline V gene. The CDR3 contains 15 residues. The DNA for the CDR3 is TGCAGCGTTGCGGGTCTTCGGGCTGGGGCCAACGTCCTGACTTTC. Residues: CSVAGLRAGANVLTF.

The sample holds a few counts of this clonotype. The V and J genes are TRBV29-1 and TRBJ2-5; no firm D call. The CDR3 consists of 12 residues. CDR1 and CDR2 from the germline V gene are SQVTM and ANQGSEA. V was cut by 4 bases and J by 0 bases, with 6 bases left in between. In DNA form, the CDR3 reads TGCAGCGTTGGGCCAAACCAAGAGACCCAGTACTTC. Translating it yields CSVGPNQETQYF.

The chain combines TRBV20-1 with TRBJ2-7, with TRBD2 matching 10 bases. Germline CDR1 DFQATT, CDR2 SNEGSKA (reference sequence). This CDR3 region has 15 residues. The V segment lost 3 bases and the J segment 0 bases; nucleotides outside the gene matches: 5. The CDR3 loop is CSARDPSGSSYEQYF. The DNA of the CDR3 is TGCAGTGCTAGGGACCCTAGCGGGAGCTCCTACGAGCAGTACTTC.

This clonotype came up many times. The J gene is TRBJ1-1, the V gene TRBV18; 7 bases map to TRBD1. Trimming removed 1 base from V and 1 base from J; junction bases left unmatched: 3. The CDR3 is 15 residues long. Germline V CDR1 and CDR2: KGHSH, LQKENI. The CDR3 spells CASSPLGTENTEAFF. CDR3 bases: TGTGCCAGCTCACCACTCGGGACAGAGAACACTGAAGCTTTCTTT.

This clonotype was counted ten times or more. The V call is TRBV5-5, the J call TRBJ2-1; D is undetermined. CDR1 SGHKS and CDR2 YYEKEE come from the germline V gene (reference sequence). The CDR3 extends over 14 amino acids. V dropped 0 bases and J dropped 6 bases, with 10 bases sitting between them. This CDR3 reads CASSLVQPVNEQFF. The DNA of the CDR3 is TGTGCCAGCAGCTTGGTCCAGCCCGTCAATGAGCAGTTCTTC.

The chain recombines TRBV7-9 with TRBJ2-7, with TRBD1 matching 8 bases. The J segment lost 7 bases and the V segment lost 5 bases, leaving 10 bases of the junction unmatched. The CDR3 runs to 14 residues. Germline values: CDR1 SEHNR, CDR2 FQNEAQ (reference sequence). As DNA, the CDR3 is TGTGCCAGCAGCCCAGGGACAGGAACGGCTGAGCAGTACTTC. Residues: CASSPGTGTAEQYF.

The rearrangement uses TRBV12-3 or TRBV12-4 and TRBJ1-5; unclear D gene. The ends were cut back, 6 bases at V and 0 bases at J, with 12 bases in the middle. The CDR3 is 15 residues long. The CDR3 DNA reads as TGTGCCAGCAGAGCGGACGTAAATAGCAATCAGCCCCAGCATTTT. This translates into CASRADVNSNQPQHF.

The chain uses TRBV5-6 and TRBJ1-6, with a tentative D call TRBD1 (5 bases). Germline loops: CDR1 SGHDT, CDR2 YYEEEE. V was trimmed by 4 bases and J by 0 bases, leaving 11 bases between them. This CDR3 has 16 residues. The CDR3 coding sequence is TGTGCCAGCAGCCATTGGGGGAGCTCCTATAATTCACCCCTCCACTTT. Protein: CASSHWGSSYNSPLHF.

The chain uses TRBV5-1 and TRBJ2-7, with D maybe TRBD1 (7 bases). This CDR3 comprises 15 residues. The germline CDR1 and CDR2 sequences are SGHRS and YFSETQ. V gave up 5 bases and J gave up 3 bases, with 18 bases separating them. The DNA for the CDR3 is TGCGCCAGCAGGAAACCGGAGGGGGCCGGCTACGAGCAGTACTTC. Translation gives CASRKPEGAGYEQYF.

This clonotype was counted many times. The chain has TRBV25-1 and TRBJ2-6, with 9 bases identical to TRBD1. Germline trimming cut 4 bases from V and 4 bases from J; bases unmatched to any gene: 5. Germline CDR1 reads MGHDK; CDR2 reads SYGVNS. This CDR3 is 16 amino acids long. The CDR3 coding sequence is TGTGCCAGCAGTGCCCCGGGACAGGGAGGGGCCAACGTCCTGACTTTC. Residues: CASSAPGQGGANVLTF. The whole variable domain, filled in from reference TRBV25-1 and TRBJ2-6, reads EADIYQTPRYLVIGTGKKITLECSQTMGHDKMYWYQQDPGMELHLIHYSYGVNSTEKGDLSSESTVSRIRTEHFPLTLESARPSHTSQYLCASSAPGQGGANVLTFGAGSRLTVL.

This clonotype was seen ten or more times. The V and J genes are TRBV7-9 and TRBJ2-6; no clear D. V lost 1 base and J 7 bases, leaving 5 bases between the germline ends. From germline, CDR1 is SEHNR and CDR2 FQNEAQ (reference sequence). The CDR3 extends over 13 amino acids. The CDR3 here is CASSLEAANVLTF. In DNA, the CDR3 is TGTGCCAGCAGCTTAGAAGCTGCCAACGTCCTGACTTTC.

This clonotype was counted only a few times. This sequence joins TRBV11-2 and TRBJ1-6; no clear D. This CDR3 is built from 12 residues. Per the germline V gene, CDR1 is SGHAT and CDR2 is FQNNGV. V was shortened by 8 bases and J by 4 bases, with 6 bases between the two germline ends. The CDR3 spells CASSQYNSPLHF. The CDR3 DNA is TGTGCCAGCTCCCAGTATAATTCACCCCTCCACTTT.

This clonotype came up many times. CDR3 DNA sequence: TGCAGTGCTAGCCGTTGGGGACAGGGGAACCCCTACGAGCAGTACTTC. Amino acid sequence: CSASRWGQGNPYEQYF. The chain employs TRBV20-1 and TRBJ2-7; 10 bases map to TRBD1. CDR1 is DFQATT, CDR2 SNEGSKA, per germline (reference sequence). The CDR3 runs 16 residues. V shed 3 bases, J shed 2 bases, and the junction held 10 bases outside the gene matches.

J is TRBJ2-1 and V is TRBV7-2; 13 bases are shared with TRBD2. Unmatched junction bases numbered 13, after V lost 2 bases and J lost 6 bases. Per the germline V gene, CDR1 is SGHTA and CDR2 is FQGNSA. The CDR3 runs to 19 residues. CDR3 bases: TGTGCCAGCAGCTTAAAGGGACTAGCGGGGATAGGTTATCTCAATGAGCAGTTCTTC. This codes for CASSLKGLAGIGYLNEQFF.

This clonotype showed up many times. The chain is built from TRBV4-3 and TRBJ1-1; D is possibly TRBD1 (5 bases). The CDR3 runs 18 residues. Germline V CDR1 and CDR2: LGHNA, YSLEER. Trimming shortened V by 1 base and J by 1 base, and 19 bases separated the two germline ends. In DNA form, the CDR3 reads TGCGCCAGCAGCCAAGGGCCAGGGATGGGACTCACGAACACTGAAGCTTTCTTT. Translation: CASSQGPGMGLTNTEAFF.

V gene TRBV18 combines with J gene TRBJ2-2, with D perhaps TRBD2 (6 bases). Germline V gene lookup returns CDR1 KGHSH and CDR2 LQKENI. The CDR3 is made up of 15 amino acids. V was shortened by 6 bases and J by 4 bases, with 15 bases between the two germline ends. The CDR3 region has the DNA TGTGCCAGCTCGCAAGAAGGAGGGAGCACCGGGGAGCTGTTTTTT. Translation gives CASSQEGGSTGELFF.

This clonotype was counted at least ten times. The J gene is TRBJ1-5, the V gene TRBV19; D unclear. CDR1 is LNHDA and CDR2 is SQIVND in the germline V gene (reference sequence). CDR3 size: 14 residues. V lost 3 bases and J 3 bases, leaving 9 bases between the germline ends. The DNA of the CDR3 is TGTGCCAGTAGTATTACGGAAATCAATCAGCCCCAGCATTTT. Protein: CASSITEINQPQHF.

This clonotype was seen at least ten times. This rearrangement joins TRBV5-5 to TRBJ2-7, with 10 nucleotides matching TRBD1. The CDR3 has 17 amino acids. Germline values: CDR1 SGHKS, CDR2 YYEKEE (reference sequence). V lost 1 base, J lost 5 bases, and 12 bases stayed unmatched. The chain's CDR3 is CASSLRVRTGGYDEQYF. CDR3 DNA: TGTGCCAGCAGCTTGCGTGTGCGGACAGGGGGTTATGACGAGCAGTACTTC.

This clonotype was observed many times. The CDR3 loop reads CASSLTAREQYF. CDR3 nucleotides: TGTGCCAGCAGCTTAACCGCTAGAGAGCAGTACTTC. The chain uses TRBV7-6 and TRBJ2-7; D remains unclear. The CDR3 consists of 12 residues. Germline V gene data show CDR1 as SGHVS and CDR2 as FNYEAQ. Trimming removed 2 bases at V and 7 bases at J, with 9 bases between.

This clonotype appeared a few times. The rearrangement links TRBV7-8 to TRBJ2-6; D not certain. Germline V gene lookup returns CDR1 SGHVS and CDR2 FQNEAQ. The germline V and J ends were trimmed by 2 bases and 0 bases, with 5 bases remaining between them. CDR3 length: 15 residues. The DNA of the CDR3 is TGTGCCAGCAGCTTATTCCGCTCTGGGGCCAACGTCCTGACTTTC. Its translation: CASSLFRSGANVLTF.

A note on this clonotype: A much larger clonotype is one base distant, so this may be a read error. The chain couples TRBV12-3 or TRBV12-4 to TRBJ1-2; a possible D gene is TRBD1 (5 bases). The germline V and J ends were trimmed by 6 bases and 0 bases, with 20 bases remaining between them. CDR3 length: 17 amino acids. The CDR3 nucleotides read TGTGCCAGCAGATCCTTTAAATCGGGGGAAGCTAACTATGGCTACACCTTC. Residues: CASRSFKSGEANYGYTF.

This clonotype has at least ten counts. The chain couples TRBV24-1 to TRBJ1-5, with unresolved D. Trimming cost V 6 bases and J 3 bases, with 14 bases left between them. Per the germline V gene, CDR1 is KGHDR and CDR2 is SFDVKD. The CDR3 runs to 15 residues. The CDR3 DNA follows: TGTGCCACCAGTCCTTCCGGGCAGGTCAATCAGCCCCAGCATTTT. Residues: CATSPSGQVNQPQHF.

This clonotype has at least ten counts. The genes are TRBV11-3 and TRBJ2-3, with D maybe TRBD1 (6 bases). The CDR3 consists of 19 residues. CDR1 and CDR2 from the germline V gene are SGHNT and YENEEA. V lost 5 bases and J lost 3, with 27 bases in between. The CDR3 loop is CASSLTEGYAAGETDTQYF. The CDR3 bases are TGTGCCAGCAGCCTCACAGAGGGATACGCGGCAGGGGAAACAGATACGCAGTATTTT.